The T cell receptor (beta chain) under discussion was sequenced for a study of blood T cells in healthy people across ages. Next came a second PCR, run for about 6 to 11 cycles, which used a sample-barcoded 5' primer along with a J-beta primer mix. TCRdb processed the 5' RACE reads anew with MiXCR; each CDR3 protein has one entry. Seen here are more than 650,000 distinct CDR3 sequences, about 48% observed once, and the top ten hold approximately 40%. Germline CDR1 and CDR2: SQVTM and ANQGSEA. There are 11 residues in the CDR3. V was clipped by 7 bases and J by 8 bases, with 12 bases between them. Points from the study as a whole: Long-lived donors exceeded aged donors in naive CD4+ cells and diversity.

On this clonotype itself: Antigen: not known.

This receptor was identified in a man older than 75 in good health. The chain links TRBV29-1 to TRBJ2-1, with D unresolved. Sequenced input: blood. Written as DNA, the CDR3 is TGCAGCGCTGGATCTTACTATGAGCAGTTCTTC. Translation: CSAGSYYEQFF.